The next 13 T cell receptor beta chains were all read from a single sample in a study of CD8 T cells in Susac syndrome. Random hexamers were used to reverse transcribe an amount of about 0.5 to 1 ug RNA. TCRdb ran MiXCR on the immunoSEQ multiplex PCR reads and lists one entry per CDR3 protein. The sample includes about 130,000 distinct CDR3 sequences, about 94% of them seen just once. The sequenced material came from CD8+ T cells from PBMCs. These receptors were collected from a human donor with Susac syndrome.

V gene TRBV12-3 or TRBV12-4 combines with J gene TRBJ1-4; possible D gene TRBD1, 5 bases. The CDR3 covers 15 residues. Trimming cost V 4 bases and J 5 bases, with 14 bases left between them. CDR3 loop: CASSSRGTENEKLFF. CDR3 nucleotides: TGTGCCAGCAGTTCCCGAGGGACGGAGAATGAAAAACTGTTTTTT.

The V and J genes are TRBV13 and TRBJ2-3, with 9 positions matching TRBD2. Germline loops: CDR1 PRHDT, CDR2 FYEKMQ (reference sequence). The CDR3 has 17 residues. Trimming removed 5 bases from V and 6 bases from J; junction bases left unmatched: 15. In nucleotides, the CDR3 is TGTGCCAGCAGCCCTGGGGGTAGCGGGAGTTTCTACGATACGCAGTATTTT. It is translated as CASSPGGSGSFYDTQYF.

This chain links TRBV30 with TRBJ2-3, with TRBD1 as a possible D gene (5 bases). Trimming took 3 bases from V and 1 from J, leaving 11 bases between them. Germline CDR1 reads GTSNPN; CDR2 reads SVGIG (reference sequence). This CDR3 spans 14 amino acids. CDR3 sequence: CAWSGGRGTDTQYF. For the CDR3, the DNA is TGTGCCTGGAGCGGCGGCAGGGGCACAGATACGCAGTATTTT. Full variable domain (remainder filled in from reference TRBV30 and TRBJ2-3): SQTIHQWPATLVQPVGSPLSLECTVEGTSNPNLYWYRQAAGRGLQLLFYSVGIGQISSEVPQNLSASRPQDRQFILSSKKLLLSDSGFYLCAWSGGRGTDTQYFGPGTRLTVL.

The rearrangement links TRBV19 to TRBJ1-1; D is ambiguous. The V and J ends lost 3 bases and 1 base respectively, with 12 bases between them. This CDR3 region has 15 residues. Germline-derived CDR1 and CDR2 are LNHDA and SQIVND (reference sequence). CDR3 in DNA: TGTGCCAGTAGTATGGACCGCATATCGAACACTGAAGCTTTCTTT. Its protein is CASSMDRISNTEAFF.

This clonotype was seen only once. The rearrangement joins TRBV27 to TRBJ2-2; 7 bases line up with TRBD2. Looked up from germline, CDR1 is MNHEY and CDR2 is SMNVEV (reference sequence). The CDR3 sequence is 15 residues long. Losses at the gene ends were 5 bases for V and 5 bases for J; bases not matched to a gene: 8. The CDR3 nucleotides read TGTGCCAGCAGTCCCCGGGGGGTTCGGACCGGGGAGCTGTTTTTT. Translating gives CASSPRGVRTGELFF.

J is TRBJ2-1 and V is TRBV7-9; D is unclear. Per the germline V gene, CDR1 is SEHNR and CDR2 is FQNEAQ (reference sequence). There are 14 residues in the CDR3. V dropped 1 base and J dropped 8 bases, with 12 bases sitting between them. CDR3 nucleotides: TGTGCCAGCAGCTTAGTTCAGTCAGGCGATGAGCAGTTCTTC. Residues: CASSLVQSGDEQFF.

The rearrangement uses TRBV6-2 or TRBV6-3 and TRBJ2-6; D unresolved. This CDR3 has 16 amino acids. V was trimmed by 6 bases and J by 0 bases, leaving 12 bases between them. Germline V gene lookup returns CDR1 MNHEY and CDR2 SVGEGT. The CDR3 DNA reads TGTGCCAGCAGCCTGACCGTCGACTCTGGGGCCAACGTCCTGACTTTC. Encoded protein: CASSLTVDSGANVLTF.

The chain recombines TRBV2 with TRBJ1-1; D gene unclear. The V gene's germline CDR1 is SNHLY and CDR2 FYNNEI. This CDR3 spans 11 amino acids. Trimming left V 6 bases short and J 2 bases short, with 4 bases between. The CDR3, as DNA: TGTGCCAGCAGAGGAAACACTGAAGCTTTCTTT. It is translated as CASRGNTEAFF.

The gene calls are TRBV3-1 and TRBJ1-5, with D unclear. Germline CDR1 is LGHDT and CDR2 is YNNKEL (reference sequence). Trimming left V 4 bases short and J 3 bases short, with 13 bases between. This CDR3 is 15 amino acids long. The CDR3 loop reads CASSPTVGHNQPQHF. In DNA, the CDR3 is TGTGCCAGCAGCCCGACCGTTGGTCACAATCAGCCCCAGCATTTT.

This clonotype has a single count. The chain combines TRBV19 with TRBJ1-5, with TRBD1 as a possible D gene (6 bases). The CDR3 covers 12 residues. The V gene's germline CDR1 is LNHDA and CDR2 SQIVND (reference sequence). Trimming shortened V by 9 bases and J by 4 bases, and 10 bases separated the two germline ends. The CDR3 sequence: CASQDRNQPQHF. CDR3 sequence (DNA): TGTGCCAGCCAGGACAGAAATCAGCCCCAGCATTTT.

J is TRBJ2-1 and V is TRBV9; 7 nucleotides agree with TRBD2. Germline V gene lookup returns CDR1 SGDLS and CDR2 YYNGEE. V lost 1 base to trimming and J lost 3 bases; unmatched junction nucleotides: 4. This CDR3 has 15 residues. The CDR3 DNA sequence: TGTGCCAGCAGCGTACCTAGCGGCCTCTACAATGAGCAGTTCTTC. Translated, it gives CASSVPSGLYNEQFF.

This rearrangement joins TRBV9 to TRBJ2-1, with 9 bases aligning to TRBD1. J was trimmed by 2 bases and V by 3 bases; bases with no gene match: 6. Germline assignment: CDR1 SGDLS and CDR2 YYNGEE. There are 16 residues in the CDR3. CDR3 residues: CASSAAQGAAYNEQFF. Written as DNA, the CDR3 is TGTGCCAGCAGCGCAGCACAGGGGGCGGCCTACAATGAGCAGTTCTTC.

The rearrangement uses TRBV4-1 and TRBJ1-5; 8 nucleotides agree with TRBD1. The CDR3 covers 15 residues. CDR1 and CDR2 (germline): MGHRA, YSYEKL. The V gene end was trimmed by 2 bases and the J gene end by 7 bases; junction bases not matched to a gene: 7. The CDR3 DNA sequence: TGCGCCAGCAGCCAACCAGGGACAGGCGCCCAGCCCCAGCATTTT. Amino acids: CASSQPGTGAQPQHF.